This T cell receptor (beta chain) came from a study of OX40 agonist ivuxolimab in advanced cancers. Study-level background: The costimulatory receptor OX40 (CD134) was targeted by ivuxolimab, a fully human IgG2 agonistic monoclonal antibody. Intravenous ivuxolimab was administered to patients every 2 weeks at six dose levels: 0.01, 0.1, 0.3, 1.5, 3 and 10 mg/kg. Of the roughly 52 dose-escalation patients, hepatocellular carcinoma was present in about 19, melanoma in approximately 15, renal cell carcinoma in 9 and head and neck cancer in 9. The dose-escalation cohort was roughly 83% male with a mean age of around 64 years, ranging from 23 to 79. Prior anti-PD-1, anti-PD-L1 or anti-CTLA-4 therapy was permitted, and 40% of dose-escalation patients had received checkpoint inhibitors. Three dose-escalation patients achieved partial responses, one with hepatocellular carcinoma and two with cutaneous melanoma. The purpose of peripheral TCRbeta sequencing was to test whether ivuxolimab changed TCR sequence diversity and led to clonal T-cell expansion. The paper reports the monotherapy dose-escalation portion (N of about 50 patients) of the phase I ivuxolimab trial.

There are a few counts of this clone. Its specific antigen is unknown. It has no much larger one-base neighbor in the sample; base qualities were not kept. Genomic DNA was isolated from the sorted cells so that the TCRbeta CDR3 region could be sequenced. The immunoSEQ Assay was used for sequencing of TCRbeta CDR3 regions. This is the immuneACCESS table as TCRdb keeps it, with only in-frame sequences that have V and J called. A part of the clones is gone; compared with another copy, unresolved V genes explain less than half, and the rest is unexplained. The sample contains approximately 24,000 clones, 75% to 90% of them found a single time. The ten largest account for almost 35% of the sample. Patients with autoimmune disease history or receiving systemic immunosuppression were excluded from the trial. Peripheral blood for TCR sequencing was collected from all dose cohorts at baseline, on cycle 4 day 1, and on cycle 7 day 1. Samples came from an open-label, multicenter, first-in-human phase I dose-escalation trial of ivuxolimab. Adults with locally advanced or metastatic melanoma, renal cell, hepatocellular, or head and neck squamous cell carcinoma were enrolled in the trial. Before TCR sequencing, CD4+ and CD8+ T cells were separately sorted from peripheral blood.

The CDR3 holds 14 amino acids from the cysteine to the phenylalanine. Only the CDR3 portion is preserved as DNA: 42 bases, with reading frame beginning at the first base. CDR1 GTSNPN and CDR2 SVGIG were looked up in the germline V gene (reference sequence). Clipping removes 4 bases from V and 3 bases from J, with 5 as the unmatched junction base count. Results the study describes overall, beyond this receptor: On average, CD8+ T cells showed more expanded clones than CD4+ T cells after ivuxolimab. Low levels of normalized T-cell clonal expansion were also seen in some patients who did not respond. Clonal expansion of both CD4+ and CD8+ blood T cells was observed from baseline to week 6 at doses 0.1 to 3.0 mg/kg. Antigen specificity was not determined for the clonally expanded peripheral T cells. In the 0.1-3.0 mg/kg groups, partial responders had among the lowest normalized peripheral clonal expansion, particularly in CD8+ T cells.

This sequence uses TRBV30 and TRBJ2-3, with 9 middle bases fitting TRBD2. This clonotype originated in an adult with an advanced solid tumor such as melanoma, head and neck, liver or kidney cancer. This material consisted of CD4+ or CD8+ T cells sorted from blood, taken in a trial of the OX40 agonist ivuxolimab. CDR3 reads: CAWIQSGRTDTQYF. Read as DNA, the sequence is TGTGCCTGGATTCAGAGCGGGAGGACAGATACGCAGTATTTT.